Following are 15 T cell receptor beta chains from one sample sequenced in a study of shared clonotypes between healthy human individuals. Clones were read by immunoSEQ multiplex PCR, and TCRdb kept only the in-frame ones, dropping some. The repertoire consists of roughly 2.2 million clones, with approximately 93% occurring once and the leading ten covering about 0.37%. Source material: naive CD4+ T cells from PBMCs. As for subset: CD45RA+ positively selected. These receptors all stem from a man aged 18 to 29 in good health. Some clones in this sample may be carry-over from other donors' samples.

The DNA of the CDR3 is TGTGCCAGCAGTCCCTCCACCAGGGATACGCAGTATTTT. Amino acid sequence: CASSPSTRDTQYF. The genes are TRBV11-3 and TRBJ2-3; D not resolved. The CDR3 loop spans 13 amino acids. Trimming shortened V by 6 bases and J by 6 bases, and 13 bases separated the two germline ends. Germline loops: CDR1 SGHNT, CDR2 YENEEA.

The V gene is TRBV5-1, the J gene TRBJ2-3; D gene unclear. Trimming removed 6 bases at V and 6 bases at J, with 14 bases between. The CDR3 runs 13 residues. Germline V lookup: CDR1 SGHRS, CDR2 YFSETQ. CDR3 residues: CASTLPQLDTQYF. The CDR3 DNA sequence: TGCGCCAGCACCCTCCCGCAGTTGGATACGCAGTATTTT.

This clone was detected once. The chain recombines TRBV11-2 with TRBJ2-1, with D perhaps TRBD1 or TRBD2 (6 bases each). Trimming took off 5 bases at V and 8 bases at J, with 19 bases between the two ends. CDR1 and CDR2 from the germline V gene are SGHAT and FQNNGV. CDR3 length: 15 residues. Here the CDR3 reads CASSGGSGAGDEQFF. The CDR3 DNA reads as TGTGCCAGCAGCGGCGGATCGGGGGCAGGGGATGAGCAGTTCTTC.

About this clone: The sample holds other DNA sequences that translate to the same CDR3. The chain couples TRBV28 to TRBJ1-1; perhaps TRBD1 as D (6 bases). CDR1 and CDR2 (germline): MDHEN, SYDVKM. Trimming shortened V by 6 bases and J by 0 bases, and 11 bases separated the two germline ends. The CDR3 has 14 residues. DNA of the CDR3: TGTGCCAGCAGCCCGACAGGAATGAACACTGAAGCTTTCTTT. Translating it yields CASSPTGMNTEAFF.

The V gene is TRBV11-1, the J gene TRBJ2-2; tentatively, D is TRBD1 (7 bases). Germline assignment: CDR1 SGHAT and CDR2 FQDESV (reference sequence). The V end lost 8 bases, the J end lost 4 bases, and 17 bases lay between the germline ends. This CDR3 spans 15 amino acids. CDR3 in DNA: TGTGCCAGCGAAGGACAGGAGGGGTTCACCGGGGAGCTGTTTTTT. This encodes CASEGQEGFTGELFF.

The chain joins TRBV5-1 to TRBJ2-1; 10 bases line up with TRBD1. This CDR3 contains 12 residues. J gave up 16 bases and V 4 bases, and 8 bases lay outside the gene matches. Germline CDR1 reads SGHRS; CDR2 reads YFSETQ. DNA of the CDR3: TGCGCCAGCAGCCTCGGACAGGGGGTTACATTCTTC. It specifies CASSLGQGVTFF.

The rearrangement links TRBV6-5 to TRBJ2-1; maybe TRBD1 (6 bases). The CDR3 has 13 residues. Germline CDR1 is MNHEY and CDR2 is SVGAGI. Trimming took 5 bases from V and 9 from J, leaving 14 bases between them. Here the CDR3 reads CASSLQGSGEQFF. The CDR3 DNA follows: TGTGCCAGCAGTCTACAGGGTTCTGGTGAGCAGTTCTTC.

This clone appeared a single time. The chain joins TRBV18 to TRBJ2-2; 8 bases line up with TRBD2. The trim removed 3 bases at V and 1 base at J, leaving 4 bases unmatched. The CDR3 has 16 residues. Germline V gene lookup returns CDR1 KGHSH and CDR2 LQKENI. The DNA for the CDR3 is TGTGCCAGCTCACCGATAGCGGGGATGAACACCGGGGAGCTGTTTTTT. Translating it yields CASSPIAGMNTGELFF.

V is TRBV9 and J is TRBJ1-2, with D unresolved. V was cut by 4 bases and J by 2 bases, with 15 bases left in between. Germline assignment: CDR1 SGDLS and CDR2 YYNGEE. This CDR3 has 15 amino acids. The CDR3 reads CASSPIWADNYGYTF. DNA of the CDR3: TGTGCCAGCAGCCCAATTTGGGCAGACAACTATGGCTACACCTTC.

As concerns this clone: The same CDR3 can be traced to other DNA sequences in this sample. V is TRBV25-1 and J is TRBJ1-2, with D uncertain. The CDR3 loop spans 14 amino acids. Per the germline V gene, CDR1 is MGHDK and CDR2 is SYGVNS. V lost 3 bases, J lost 6 bases, and 14 bases lay in between. CDR3 protein: CASSEAGGRDGYTF. The CDR3 DNA sequence: TGTGCCAGCAGTGAGGCAGGTGGTCGGGATGGCTACACCTTC.

The chain joins TRBV11-3 to TRBJ2-7, with D maybe TRBD1 (6 bases). The germline V gene encodes CDR1 SGHNT and CDR2 YENEEA. This CDR3 is 12 amino acids long. Trimming took off 5 bases at V and 7 bases at J, with 12 bases between the two ends. For the CDR3, the DNA is TGTGCCAGCAGCAAGACAGGAGGAGAGCAGTACTTC. This translates into CASSKTGGEQYF. Using reference TRBV11-3 and TRBJ2-7 for the parts outside the CDR3, the full variable domain is EAGVVQSPRYKIIEKKQPVAFWCNPISGHNTLYWYLQNLGQGPELLIRYENEEAVDDSQLPKDRFSAERLKGVDSTLKIQPAELGDSAVYLCASSKTGGEQYFGPGTRLTVT.

Note on this clone: The sample holds other DNA sequences that translate to the same CDR3. The chain couples TRBV28 to TRBJ1-2; a weak D match, TRBD1 (6 bases). Germline V gives CDR1 MDHEN, CDR2 SYDVKM. This CDR3 has 14 amino acids. V was clipped by 2 bases and J by 4 bases, with 11 bases between them. The CDR3 nucleotides read TGTGCCAGCAGTTTAGGGGGCACAGGCTATGGCTACACCTTC. Translated, it gives CASSLGGTGYGYTF.

The rearrangement uses TRBV11-1 and TRBJ2-7; a possible D gene is TRBD2 (5 bases). Germline lookup yields CDR1 SGHAT and CDR2 FQDESV (reference sequence). V lost 2 bases and J 3 bases, leaving 11 bases between the germline ends. CDR3 length equals 14 residues. The CDR3 coding sequence is TGTGCCAGCAGCTTATATACCGGGAACTACGAGCAGTACTTC. This gives the protein CASSLYTGNYEQYF.

This sequence joins TRBV4-2 and TRBJ2-1; 10 bases are shared with TRBD2. CDR1 and CDR2 (germline): LGHNA, YNFKEQ. This CDR3 has 17 residues. V trimming: 1 base; J trimming: 4 bases; junction bases outside the gene matches: 7. The CDR3 DNA is TGTGCCAGCAGCCAAGCTAGCGGGACTAGCGATTACAATGAGCAGTTCTTC. Residues: CASSQASGTSDYNEQFF.

The chain recombines TRBV11-3 with TRBJ2-1; D unclear. CDR1 is SGHNT, CDR2 YENEEA, per germline. The CDR3 loop spans 14 amino acids. Trimming took off 5 bases at V and 9 bases at J, with 17 bases between the two ends. Written as DNA, the CDR3 is TGTGCCAGCAGCGCCGACACGACGGGTAGTGAGCAGTTCTTC. It yields the protein CASSADTTGSEQFF.